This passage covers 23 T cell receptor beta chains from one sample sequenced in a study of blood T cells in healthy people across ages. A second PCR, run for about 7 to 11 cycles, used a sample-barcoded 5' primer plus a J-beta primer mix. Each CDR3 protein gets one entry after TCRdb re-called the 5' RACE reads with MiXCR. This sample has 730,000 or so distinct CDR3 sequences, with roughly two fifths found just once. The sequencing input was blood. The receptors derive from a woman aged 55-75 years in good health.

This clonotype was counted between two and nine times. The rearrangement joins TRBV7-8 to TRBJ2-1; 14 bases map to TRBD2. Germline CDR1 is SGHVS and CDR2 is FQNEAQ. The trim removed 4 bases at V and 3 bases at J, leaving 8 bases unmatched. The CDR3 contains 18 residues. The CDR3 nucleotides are TGTGCCAGCAGCTCCCTAGGGACTAGCGGGGGTTTCTACAATGAGCAGTTCTTC. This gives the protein CASSSLGTSGGFYNEQFF.

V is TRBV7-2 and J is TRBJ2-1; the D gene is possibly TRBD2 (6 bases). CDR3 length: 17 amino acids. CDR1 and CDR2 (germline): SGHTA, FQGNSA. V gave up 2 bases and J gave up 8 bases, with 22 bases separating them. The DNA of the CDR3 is TGTGCCAGCAGCTTAAGAATGACGAGACTAGGAGTCGATGAGCAGTTCTTC. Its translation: CASSLRMTRLGVDEQFF.

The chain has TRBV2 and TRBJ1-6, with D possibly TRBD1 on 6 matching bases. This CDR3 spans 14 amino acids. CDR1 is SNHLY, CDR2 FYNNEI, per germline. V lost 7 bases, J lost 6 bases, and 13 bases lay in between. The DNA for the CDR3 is TGTGCCAGCACCTTCACAGGGAGTAATTCACCCCTCCACTTT. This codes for CASTFTGSNSPLHF.

CDR3 bases: TGCAGCGTCGAGGGGCCCTCGAGGGAGACCCAGTACTTC. Protein sequence: CSVEGPSRETQYF. This rearrangement joins TRBV29-1 to TRBJ2-5; D tentatively fits TRBD1 or TRBD2 (5 bases each). Germline CDR1 SQVTM, CDR2 ANQGSEA. The CDR3 has 13 amino acids. Trimming removed 6 bases from V and 5 bases from J, with 16 bases in between.

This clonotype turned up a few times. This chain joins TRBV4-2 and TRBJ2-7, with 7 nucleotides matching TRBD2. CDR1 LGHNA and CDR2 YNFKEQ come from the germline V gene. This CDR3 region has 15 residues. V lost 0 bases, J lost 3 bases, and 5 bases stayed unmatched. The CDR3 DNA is TGTGCCAGCAGCCAAGAAGGCGGGAGCGGCTACGAGCAGTACTTC. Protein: CASSQEGGSGYEQYF.

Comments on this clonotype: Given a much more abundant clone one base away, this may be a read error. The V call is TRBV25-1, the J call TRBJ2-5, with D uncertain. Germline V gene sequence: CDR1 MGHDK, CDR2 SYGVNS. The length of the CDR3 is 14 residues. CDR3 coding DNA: TGTGCCTGCAGTGAGGTTTCGAACCAAGAGACCCAGTACTTC. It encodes CACSEVSNQETQYF.

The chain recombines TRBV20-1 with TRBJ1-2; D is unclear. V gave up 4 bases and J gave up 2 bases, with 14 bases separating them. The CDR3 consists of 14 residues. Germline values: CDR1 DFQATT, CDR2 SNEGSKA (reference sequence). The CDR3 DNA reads TGCAGTGCTACAACAGCGATCTCAAACTATGGCTACACCTTC. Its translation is CSATTAISNYGYTF.

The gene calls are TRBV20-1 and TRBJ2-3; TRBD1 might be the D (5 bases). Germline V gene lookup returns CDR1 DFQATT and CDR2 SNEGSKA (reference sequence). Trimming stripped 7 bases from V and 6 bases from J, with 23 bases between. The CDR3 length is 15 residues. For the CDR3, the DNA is TGCAGTGGATTGAAATGGCTAGGGGATGAGGATACGCAGTATTTT. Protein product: CSGLKWLGDEDTQYF.

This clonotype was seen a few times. DNA of the CDR3: TGTGCCAGCACCAAATCCCCACGTGAGGGAGGCTACACCTTC. Translating it yields CASTKSPREGGYTF. This sequence joins TRBV12-3 or TRBV12-4 and TRBJ1-2; no reliable D call. V shed 7 bases and J shed 8 bases, with 20 bases lying between them. The CDR3 contains 14 residues.

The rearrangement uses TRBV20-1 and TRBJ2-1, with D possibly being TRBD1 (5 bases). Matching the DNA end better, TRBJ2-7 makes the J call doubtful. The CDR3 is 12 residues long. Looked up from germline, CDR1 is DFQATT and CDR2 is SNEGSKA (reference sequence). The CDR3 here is CSATKTDNEQYF. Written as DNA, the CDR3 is TGCAGTGCTACAAAGACAGACAATGAGCAGTACTTC.

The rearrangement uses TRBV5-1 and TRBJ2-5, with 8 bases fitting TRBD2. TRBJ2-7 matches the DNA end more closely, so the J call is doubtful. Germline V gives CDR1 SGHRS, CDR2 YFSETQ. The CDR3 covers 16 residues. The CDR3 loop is CASSLSGGGKDYEQYF. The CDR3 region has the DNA TGCGCCAGCAGCTTGTCTGGCGGGGGGAAAGACTACGAGCAGTACTTC.

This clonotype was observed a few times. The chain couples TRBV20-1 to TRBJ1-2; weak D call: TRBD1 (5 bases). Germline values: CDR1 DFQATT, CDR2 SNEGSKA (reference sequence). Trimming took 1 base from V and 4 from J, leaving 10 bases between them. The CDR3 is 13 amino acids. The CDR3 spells CSARAGISYGYTF. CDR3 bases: TGCAGTGCTAGAGCAGGGATTTCCTATGGCTACACCTTC.

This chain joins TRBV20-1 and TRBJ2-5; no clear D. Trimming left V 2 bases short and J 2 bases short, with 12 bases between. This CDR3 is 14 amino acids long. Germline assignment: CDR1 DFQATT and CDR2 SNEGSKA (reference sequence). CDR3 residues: CSARPAAVQETQYF. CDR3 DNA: TGCAGTGCTAGACCGGCGGCGGTACAAGAGACCCAGTACTTC.

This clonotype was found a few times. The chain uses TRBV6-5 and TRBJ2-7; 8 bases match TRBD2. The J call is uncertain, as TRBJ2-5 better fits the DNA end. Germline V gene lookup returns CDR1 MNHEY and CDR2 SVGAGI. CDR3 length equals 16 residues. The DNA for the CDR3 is TGTGCCAGCAGTTTACAAACTTCCGGGGGGGGAGAGACCCAGTACTTC. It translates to CASSLQTSGGGETQYF.

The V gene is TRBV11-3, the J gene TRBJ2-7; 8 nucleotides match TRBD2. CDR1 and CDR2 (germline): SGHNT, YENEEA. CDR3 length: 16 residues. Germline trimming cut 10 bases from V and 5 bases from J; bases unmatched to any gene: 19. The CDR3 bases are TGTGCCACTCCGGGTGAACGGGGACTAGGATACGACGAGCAGTACTTC. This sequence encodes CATPGERGLGYDEQYF.

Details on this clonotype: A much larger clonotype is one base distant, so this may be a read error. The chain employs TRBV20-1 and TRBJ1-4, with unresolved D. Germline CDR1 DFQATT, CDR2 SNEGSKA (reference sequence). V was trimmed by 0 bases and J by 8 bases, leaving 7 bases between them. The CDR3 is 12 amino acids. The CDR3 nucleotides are TGCAGTGCTAGAGACAGCAGGGAAAAACTGTTTTTT. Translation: CSARDSREKLFF.

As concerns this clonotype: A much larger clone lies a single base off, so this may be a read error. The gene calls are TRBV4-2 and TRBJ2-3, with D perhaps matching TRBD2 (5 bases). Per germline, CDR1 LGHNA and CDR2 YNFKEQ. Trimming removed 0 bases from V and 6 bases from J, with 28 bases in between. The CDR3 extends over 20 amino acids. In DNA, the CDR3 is TGTGCCAGCAGCCAAGATCGAACTGGCGGGTTCCTCACAGAAAGGGATACGCAGTATTTT. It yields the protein CASSQDRTGGFLTERDTQYF.

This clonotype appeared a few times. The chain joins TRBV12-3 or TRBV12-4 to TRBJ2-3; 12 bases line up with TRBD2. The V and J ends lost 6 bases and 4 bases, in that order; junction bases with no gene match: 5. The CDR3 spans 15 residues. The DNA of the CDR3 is TGTGCCAGCAGCGCTAGCGGGGGGGTCCCAGATACGCAGTATTTT. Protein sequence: CASSASGGVPDTQYF.

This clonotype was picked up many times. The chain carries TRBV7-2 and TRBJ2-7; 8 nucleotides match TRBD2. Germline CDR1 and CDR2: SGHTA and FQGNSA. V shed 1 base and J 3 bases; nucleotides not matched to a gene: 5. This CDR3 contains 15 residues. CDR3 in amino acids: CASSLGLASNYEQYF. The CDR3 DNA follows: TGTGCCAGCAGCTTAGGACTAGCGAGCAACTACGAGCAGTACTTC.

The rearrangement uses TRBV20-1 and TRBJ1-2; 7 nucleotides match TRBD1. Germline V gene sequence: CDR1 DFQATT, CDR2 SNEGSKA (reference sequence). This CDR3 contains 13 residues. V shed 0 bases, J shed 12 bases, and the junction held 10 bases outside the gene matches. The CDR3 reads CSARDTGTAVDTF. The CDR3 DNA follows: TGCAGTGCTAGAGACACCGGGACAGCGGTAGACACCTTC.

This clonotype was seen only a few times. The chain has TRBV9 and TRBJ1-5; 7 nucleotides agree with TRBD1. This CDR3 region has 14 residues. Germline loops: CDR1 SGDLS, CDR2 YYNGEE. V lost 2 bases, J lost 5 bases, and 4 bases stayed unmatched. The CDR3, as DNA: TGTGCCAGCAGCGTTCAGGGGGGTGATCAGCCCCAGCATTTT. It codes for CASSVQGGDQPQHF.

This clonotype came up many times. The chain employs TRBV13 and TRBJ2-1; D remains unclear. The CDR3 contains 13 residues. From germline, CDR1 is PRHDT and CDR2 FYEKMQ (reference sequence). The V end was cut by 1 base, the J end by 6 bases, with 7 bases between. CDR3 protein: CASSLVRVNEQFF. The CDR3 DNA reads TGTGCCAGCAGCTTAGTTCGTGTCAATGAGCAGTTCTTC.

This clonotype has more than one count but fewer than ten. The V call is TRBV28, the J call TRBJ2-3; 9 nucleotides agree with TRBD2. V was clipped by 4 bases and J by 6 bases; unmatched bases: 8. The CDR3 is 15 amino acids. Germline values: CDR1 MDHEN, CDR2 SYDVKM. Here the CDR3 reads CASSSPGLADDTQYF. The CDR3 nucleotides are TGTGCCAGCAGTTCGCCGGGACTAGCTGATGATACGCAGTATTTT.